A single TCR beta chain is shown here with its context. Its antigen is unknown. The record originates from a study of cytomegalovirus exposure and HLA in healthy donors. On the study more broadly: The early release's HLA-typed donors yielded roughly 85 million unique TCRs.

The PCR employed 60 Vbeta primers together with 13 Jbeta primers. The table came from immunoSEQ multiplex PCR; TCRdb's copy has only in-frame clones and leaves some out. The sample table sets out more than 90,000 clones. Donors were nominally healthy when sampled, though unrecorded immune exposures were likely. General study results and limits: V- and J-gene trimming of TCR beta was linked (in a later analysis) to a missense DCLRE1C variant.

Material for sequencing was PBMCs. The receptor was isolated from a middle-aged man in good health and CMV-seropositive.

As DNA, the CDR3 is TGTGCCAGCAGCCCGACAGGGTTTCAGCAGTTCTTC. It specifies CASSPTGFQQFF. The V gene is TRBV7-9, the J gene TRBJ2-1, with 7 bases lining up with TRBD1. J gave up 11 bases and V 5 bases, and 6 bases lay outside the gene matches. The CDR3 extends over 12 amino acids. Germline assignment: CDR1 SEHNR and CDR2 FQNEAQ (reference sequence).